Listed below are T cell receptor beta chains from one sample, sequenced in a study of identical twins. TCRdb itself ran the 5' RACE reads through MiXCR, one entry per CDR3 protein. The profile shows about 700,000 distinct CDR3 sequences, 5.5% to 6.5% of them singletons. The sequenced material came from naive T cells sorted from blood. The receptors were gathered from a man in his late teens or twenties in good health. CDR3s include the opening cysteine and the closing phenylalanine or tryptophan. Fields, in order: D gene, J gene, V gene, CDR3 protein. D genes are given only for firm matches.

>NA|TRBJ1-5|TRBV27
CASRPYMSNQPQHF
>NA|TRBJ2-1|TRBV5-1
CASSLDRRDNEQFF
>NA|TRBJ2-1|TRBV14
CASSPVTNEQFF
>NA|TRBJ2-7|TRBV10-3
CAISERAEQYF
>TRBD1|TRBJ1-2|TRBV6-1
CASSPDRDEGYTF
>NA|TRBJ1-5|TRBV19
CASRQQGNQPQHF
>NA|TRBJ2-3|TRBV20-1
CSASWGRIEDTQYF
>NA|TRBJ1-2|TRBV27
CASSLGEGYNYGYTF
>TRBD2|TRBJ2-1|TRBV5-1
CASRLAETEYNEQFF
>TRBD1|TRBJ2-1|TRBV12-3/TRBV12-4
CASTQRTGNNEQFF
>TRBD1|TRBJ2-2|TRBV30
CAWSDWDPGGLRTGELFF
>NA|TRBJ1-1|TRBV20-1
CSARVGGLNTEAFF
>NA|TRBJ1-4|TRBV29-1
CSGGVYEKLFF
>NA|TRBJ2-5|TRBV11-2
CASSLNGPRGAETQYF
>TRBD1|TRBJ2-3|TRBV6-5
CASSYPISGTGVDTQYF
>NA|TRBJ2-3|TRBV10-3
CAITESGPVDTQYF
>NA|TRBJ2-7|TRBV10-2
CASRSGLAYEQYF
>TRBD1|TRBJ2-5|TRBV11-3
CASSLVPGQQETQYF
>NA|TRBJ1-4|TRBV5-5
CASSFATGGEKLFF
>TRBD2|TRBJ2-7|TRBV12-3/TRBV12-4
CASSLRTSGNYEQYF
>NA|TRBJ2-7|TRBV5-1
CASSSPVGEQYF
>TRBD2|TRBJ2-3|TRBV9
CASSAYGGVTDTQYF
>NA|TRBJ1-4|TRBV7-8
CASSRRASSTNEKLFF